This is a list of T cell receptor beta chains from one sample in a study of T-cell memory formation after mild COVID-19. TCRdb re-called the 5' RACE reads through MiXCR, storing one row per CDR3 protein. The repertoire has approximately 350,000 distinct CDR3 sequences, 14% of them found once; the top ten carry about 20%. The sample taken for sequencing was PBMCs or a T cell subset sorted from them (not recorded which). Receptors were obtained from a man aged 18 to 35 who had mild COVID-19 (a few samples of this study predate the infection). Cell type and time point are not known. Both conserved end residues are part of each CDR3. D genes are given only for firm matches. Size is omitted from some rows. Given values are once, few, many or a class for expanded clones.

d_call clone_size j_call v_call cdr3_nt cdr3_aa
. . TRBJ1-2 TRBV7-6 TGTGCCAGCAGCTCTAGAGCAGGACCCGTCTATGGCTACACCTTC CASSSRAGPVYGYTF
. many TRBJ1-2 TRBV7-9 TGTGCCAGCAGCCGAGGGGGGGCGAATGGCTACACCTTC CASSRGGANGYTF
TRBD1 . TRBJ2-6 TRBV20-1 TGCAGTGCTAGGGACAGGGTTGGTGGGGCCAACGTCCTGACTTTC CSARDRVGGANVLTF
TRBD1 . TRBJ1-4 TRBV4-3 TGCGCCAGCAGCCCCGCCGGGACAGGGATCGAACTGTTTTTT CASSPAGTGIELFF
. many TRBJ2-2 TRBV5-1 TGCGCCAGCAGCCCCTCCTTGGGAGACTACACCGGGGAGCTGTTTTTT CASSPSLGDYTGELFF
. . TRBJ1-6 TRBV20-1 TGCAGTGGCCTAAGGCCGGGGAGTTCACCCCTCCACTTT CSGLRPGSSPLHF
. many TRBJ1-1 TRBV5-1 TGCGCCAGCAGCCAAGGGAATTCCATGAACACTGAAGCTTTCTTT CASSQGNSMNTEAFF
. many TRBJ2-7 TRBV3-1 TGTGCCAGCAGCCAAGAACAGGGGCGGGGGCAGTACTTC CASSQEQGRGQYF
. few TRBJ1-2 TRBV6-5 TGTGCCAGCAAGGGGTCAGGGACTAACTATGGCTACACCTTC CASKGSGTNYGYTF
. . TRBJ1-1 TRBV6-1 TGTGCCAGCAGCGACAGTAAAACTGAAGCTTTCTTT CASSDSKTEAFF
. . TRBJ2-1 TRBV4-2 TGTGCCAGCAGCCAAGTAAACCACCGGGGGTATGGTGAGCAGTTCTTC CASSQVNHRGYGEQFF
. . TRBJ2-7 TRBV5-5 TGTGCCAGCAGCATACGGGACAAACAGTACGAGCAGTACTTC CASSIRDKQYEQYF
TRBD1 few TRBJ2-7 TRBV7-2 TGTGCCAGCAGGGGACAGGGCTCCTACGAGCAGTACTTC CASRGQGSYEQYF
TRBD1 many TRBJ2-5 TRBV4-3 TGCGCCAGCAGCCAAGAAAGGGGTGTGTGGGACAGGGGTTTAGAGACCCAGTACTTC CASSQERGVWDRGLETQYF
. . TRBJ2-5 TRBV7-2 TGTGCCAGCAGCTTGGCGACTAGTATTCCGGAGACCCAGTACTTC CASSLATSIPETQYF
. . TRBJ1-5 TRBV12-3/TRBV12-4 TGTGCCAGCAGTTATCGAAAGGATCAGCCCCAGCATTTT CASSYRKDQPQHF
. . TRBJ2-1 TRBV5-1 TGCGCCAGCAGCTCTTTCGCGGGGGCCGACCATGAGCAGTTCTTC CASSSFAGADHEQFF
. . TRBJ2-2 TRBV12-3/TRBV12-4 TGTGCCAGCACCTTTCTGGCCGGGGAGCTGTTTTTT CASTFLAGELFF
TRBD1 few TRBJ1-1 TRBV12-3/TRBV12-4 TGTGCCAGCAGTTTAAGCACAGGGGCATTCGACACTGAAGCTTTCTTT CASSLSTGAFDTEAFF
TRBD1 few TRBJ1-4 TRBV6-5 TGTGCCAGCAGTCGGACAGGGGGGTATGAAAAACTGTTTTTT CASSRTGGYEKLFF
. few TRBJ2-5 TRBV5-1 TGCGCCAGCAGCTTGGGGGATGAGGTCCAGTACTTC CASSLGDEVQYF
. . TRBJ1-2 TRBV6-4 TGTGCCAGCAGTCTCCGGGGGAACTCTAACTATGGCTACACCTTC CASSLRGNSNYGYTF
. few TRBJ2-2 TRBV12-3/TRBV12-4 TGTGCCAGCAGTTTAGTCCAGGGATACACCGGGGAGCTGTTTTTT CASSLVQGYTGELFF
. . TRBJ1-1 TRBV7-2 TGTGCCAGCAGCTTAGCGACAGGGAACACTGAAGCTTTCTTT CASSLATGNTEAFF
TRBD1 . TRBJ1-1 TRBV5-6 TGTGCCAGCAGGTCCCGGGACAGCACCTTAGAAGCTTTCTTT CASRSRDSTLEAFF
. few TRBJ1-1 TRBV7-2 TGTGCCAGCAGCCACCGGGGGGGTTACACAGAAGCTTTCTTT CASSHRGGYTEAFF
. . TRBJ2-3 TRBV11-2 TGTGCCAGCCTTGGCACAGATACGCAGTATTTT CASLGTDTQYF
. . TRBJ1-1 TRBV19 TGTGCCAGTAGTATAGGCGGGAAGAGTCGGTACACTGAAGCTTTCTTT CASSIGGKSRYTEAFF
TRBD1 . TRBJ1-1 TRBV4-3 TGCGCCAGCAGCGCGACAGGGATCACTGAAGCTTTCTTT CASSATGITEAFF
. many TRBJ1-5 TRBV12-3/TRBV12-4 TGTGCCAGCAGTGGACAAAACCTCGGACAGCCCCAGCATTTT CASSGQNLGQPQHF
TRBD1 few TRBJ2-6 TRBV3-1 TGTGCCAGCAGCCACACTAGGGGGCCCAGCTTCGTCCTGACTTTC CASSHTRGPSFVLTF
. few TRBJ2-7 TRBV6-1 TGTGCCAGCAGGGAACTCTACGAGCAGTACTTC CASRELYEQYF
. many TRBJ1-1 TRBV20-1 TGCAGTGCTAGAACTCAGGGGAGTGAAGCTTTCTTT CSARTQGSEAFF
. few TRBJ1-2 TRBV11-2 TGTGCCAGCAGCCCGACGGGTGCGGGCGGATACTATGGCTACACCTTC CASSPTGAGGYYGYTF
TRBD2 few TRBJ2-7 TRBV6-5 TGTGCCAGCCTCCGGGGGGAAGGGCACTACGAGCAGTACTTC CASLRGEGHYEQYF
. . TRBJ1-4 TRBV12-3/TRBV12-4 TGTGCCAGCAGTTTGGTTTTGGAAAAACTGTTTTTT CASSLVLEKLFF
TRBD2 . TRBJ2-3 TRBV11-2 TGTGCCAGCAGCTTGGGGGGAGGGTTTACAGATACGCAGTATTTT CASSLGGGFTDTQYF
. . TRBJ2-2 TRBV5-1 TGCGCCAGCAGCTTAGGTGCGGGCGGGGAGCTGTTTTTT CASSLGAGGELFF
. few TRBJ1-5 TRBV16 TGTGCCAGCAGCCAATTTTTTGGAGGCAATCAGCCCCAGCATTTT CASSQFFGGNQPQHF
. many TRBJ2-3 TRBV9 TGTGCCAGCAGCGTAGGGGGACTCCGGACAGATACGCAGTATTTT CASSVGGLRTDTQYF
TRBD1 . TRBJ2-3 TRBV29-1 TGCAGCGTGCCGGGACAGGGGGCAGATACGCAGTATTTT CSVPGQGADTQYF